The 18 T cell receptor beta chains presented below share a single source sample, sequenced in a study of cytotoxic CD8 clonotypes in ibrutinib-treated CLL. Some clones are missing from TCRdb's copy, which holds only in-frame ones; the method was immunoSEQ multiplex PCR. There are 250,000 to 350,000 clones in the sample; roughly 76% occur only once, and around 6% lies in the top ten. Specimen: PBMCs, collected at disease progression, from a patient treated with ibrutinib. These receptors were collected from a human donor with chronic lymphocytic leukemia.

This chain connects TRBV9 to TRBJ1-5, with D possibly being TRBD1 (5 bases). V lost 7 bases and J 5 bases, leaving 10 bases between the germline ends. This CDR3 contains 12 residues. Looked up from germline, CDR1 is SGDLS and CDR2 is YYNGEE. CDR3 protein: CASGDPYQPQHF. DNA of the CDR3: TGTGCCAGCGGGGACCCCTATCAGCCCCAGCATTTT.

The chain carries TRBV6-6 and TRBJ2-3; a weak D match, TRBD1 (5 bases). This CDR3 spans 11 amino acids. Per germline, CDR1 MNHNY and CDR2 SVGAGI (reference sequence). V lost 5 bases to trimming and J lost 11 bases, with 11 bases between them. The CDR3 sequence: CASSQGIGQYF. The CDR3 bases are TGTGCCAGCAGTCAGGGAATTGGGCAGTATTTT.

This clone was recorded a few times. The chain has TRBV7-9 and TRBJ1-5, with D possibly matching TRBD1 (6 bases). Deletions cut 1 base from V and 6 bases from J, with 7 bases between. The CDR3 totals 13 residues. CDR1 and CDR2 (germline): SEHNR, FQNEAQ (reference sequence). CDR3 nucleotides: TGTGCCAGCAGCTTAGAGGGGGGTCAGCCCCAGCATTTT. Translating it yields CASSLEGGQPQHF.

The genes are TRBV28 and TRBJ2-7; 11 bases agree with TRBD2. The CDR3 runs 15 residues. Germline-derived CDR1 and CDR2 are MDHEN and SYDVKM. Germline trimming cut 5 bases from V and 5 bases from J; bases unmatched to any gene: 8. The CDR3 nucleotides are TGTGCCAGCAGTGCCCTTAGCGGGAGGGCCCACGAGCAGTACTTC. This sequence encodes CASSALSGRAHEQYF.

J is TRBJ2-5 and V is TRBV28; TRBD2 aligns across 11 bases. V lost 6 bases, J lost 5 bases, and 14 bases stayed unmatched. Germline CDR1 is MDHEN and CDR2 is SYDVKM. This CDR3 is 17 amino acids long. This chain's CDR3 is CASSLRLLAGDGETQYF. The CDR3 nucleotides read TGTGCCAGCAGCCTCCGACTACTAGCGGGAGATGGGGAGACCCAGTACTTC.

CDR3 sequence (DNA): TGTGCCAGCCGAGGAGTAGCGGGAGGGCCAAATGAGCAGTTCTTC. It is translated as CASRGVAGGPNEQFF. The chain recombines TRBV2 with TRBJ2-1; 11 bases are shared with TRBD2. The CDR3 has 15 residues. The V and J ends lost 8 bases and 7 bases, in that order; junction bases with no gene match: 10. The V gene's germline CDR1 is SNHLY and CDR2 FYNNEI. Full variable domain (outside the CDR3, taken from reference TRBV2 and TRBJ2-1): EPEVTQTPSHQVTQMGQEVILRCVPISNHLYFYWYRQILGQKVEFLVSFYNNEISEKSEIFDDQFSVERPDGSNFTLKIRSTKLEDSAMYFCASRGVAGGPNEQFFGPGTRLTVL.

V and J are TRBV11-2 and TRBJ2-7, with a weak D call TRBD1 (5 bases). Trimming left V 1 base short and J 5 bases short, with 9 bases between. The CDR3 consists of 13 residues. Germline V gene lookup returns CDR1 SGHAT and CDR2 FQNNGV. The CDR3 here is CASSLGQGNEQYF. DNA of the CDR3: TGTGCCAGCAGCTTAGGGCAGGGAAACGAGCAGTACTTC.

CDR3 bases: TGTGCCAGCAGTTACTCCGGGGTCAGGGGTTGGACTGAAGCTTTCTTT. It codes for CASSYSGVRGWTEAFF. This chain links TRBV6-5 with TRBJ1-1; D is perhaps TRBD1 (6 bases). CDR1 and CDR2 from the germline V gene are MNHEY and SVGAGI. The CDR3 loop spans 16 amino acids. The V and J ends lost 0 bases and 5 bases respectively, with 16 bases between them.

The V call is TRBV5-4, the J call TRBJ1-5; D not certain. The CDR3 consists of 13 residues. CDR1 is SGHNT, CDR2 YYREEE, per germline (reference sequence). With 9 bases removed from V and 6 bases from J, the gap between germline ends came to 16 bases. CDR3 sequence: CATSAGASQPQHF. The CDR3 nucleotides read TGTGCCACCTCCGCGGGAGCAAGTCAGCCCCAGCATTTT.

This clone was seen a handful of times. This sequence joins TRBV9 and TRBJ2-3; 7 nucleotides match TRBD2. V dropped 4 bases and J dropped 9; count of bases not matched to a gene: 11. The germline V gene encodes CDR1 SGDLS and CDR2 YYNGEE. This CDR3 region has 14 residues. CDR3 sequence reads: CASSSSTDGGTQYF. In DNA form, the CDR3 reads TGTGCCAGCAGCTCCAGCACCGACGGGGGGACGCAGTATTTT.

The chain is built from TRBV5-1 and TRBJ2-3, with D possibly matching TRBD2 (5 bases). V was trimmed by 4 bases and J by 3 bases, leaving 21 bases between them. The CDR3 sequence is 17 residues long. In germline, CDR1 is SGHRS, CDR2 YFSETQ. CDR3 DNA: TGCGCCAGCAGCAACCCCACTCCCGGCCCGGGGACAGATACGCAGTATTTT. This encodes CASSNPTPGPGTDTQYF.

The V and J genes are TRBV6-6 and TRBJ1-5; perhaps TRBD1 as D (5 bases). Trimming cost V 0 bases and J 6 bases, with 9 bases left between them. Per the germline V gene, CDR1 is MNHNY and CDR2 is SVGAGI (reference sequence). The CDR3 sequence is 14 residues long. The CDR3 nucleotides read TGTGCCAGCAGTTACTCCCAGGGAGCTCAGCCCCAGCATTTT. Translating gives CASSYSQGAQPQHF.

This clone was recorded a few times. This rearrangement joins TRBV9 to TRBJ2-4, with D unresolved. This CDR3 has 16 residues. Germline loops: CDR1 SGDLS, CDR2 YYNGEE. Trimming took 0 bases from V and 6 from J, leaving 16 bases between them. This CDR3 is CASSVGDQLPGNIQYF. CDR3 in DNA: TGTGCCAGCAGCGTAGGGGATCAACTCCCGGGAAACATTCAGTACTTC.

This sequence joins TRBV7-6 and TRBJ2-3, with D possibly TRBD2 on 5 matching bases. The germline CDR1 and CDR2 sequences are SGHVS and FNYEAQ. V lost 5 bases to trimming and J lost 6 bases, with 18 bases between them. This CDR3 region has 15 residues. CDR3 amino acids: CASSRLAPMGDTQYF. As DNA, the CDR3 is TGTGCCAGCAGCCGCCTAGCTCCAATGGGCGATACGCAGTATTTT.

The chain links TRBV5-4 to TRBJ2-7; 10 nucleotides align to TRBD1. The CDR3 runs 14 residues. CDR1 SGHNT and CDR2 YYREEE come from the germline V gene (reference sequence). V shed 0 bases, J shed 6 bases, and the junction held 3 bases outside the gene matches. This chain's CDR3 is CASSLEGTGAEQYF. The CDR3 DNA reads TGTGCCAGCAGCTTGGAAGGGACAGGGGCCGAGCAGTACTTC.

The genes are TRBV6-5 and TRBJ2-7; 7 nucleotides agree with TRBD2. Germline V gene data show CDR1 as MNHEY and CDR2 as SVGAGI. CDR3 length: 15 amino acids. After removal of 6 bases from V and 1 base from J, the junction contained 9 bases not matched to a gene. The CDR3 here is CASSLRLGGSYEQYF. The CDR3, as DNA: TGTGCCAGCAGCCTCAGGTTGGGAGGGTCCTACGAGCAGTACTTC.

Only one count was recorded for this clone. The chain has TRBV5-6 and TRBJ1-1; the match to TRBD1 covers 9 bases. This CDR3 has 14 amino acids. Germline V gene data show CDR1 as SGHDT and CDR2 as YYEEEE. The J segment lost 11 bases and the V segment lost 0 bases, leaving 8 bases of the junction unmatched. CDR3 loop: CASSLVEQGASAFF. CDR3 DNA: TGTGCCAGCAGCTTGGTGGAACAGGGGGCTTCGGCTTTCTTT.

This clone was counted a few times. V is TRBV29-1 and J is TRBJ1-2; D is possibly TRBD1 (5 bases). V lost 3 bases to trimming and J lost 5 bases, with 19 bases between them. The V gene's germline CDR1 is SQVTM and CDR2 ANQGSEA. This CDR3 region has 15 residues. For the CDR3, the DNA is TGCAGCGTTGACTACCCAGGGTCCTGGCGGTATGGCTACACCTTC. Protein product: CSVDYPGSWRYGYTF.